This TCR beta chain was sequenced during a study of CD8 T cells in Susac syndrome. Turning to this clonotype: Its target is unknown.

FACS enriched CD8+ TEMRA cells, while bulk CD8+ and CD4+ were negatively isolated. Study observations and caveats: The study found that Susac CD8+ clonal expansion peaked in TEMRA cells and active patients.

J gave up 3 bases and V 0 bases, and 7 bases lay outside the gene matches. The CDR3 length is 16 residues. The V gene's germline CDR1 is LGHNA and CDR2 YSLEER. RNA amounts of roughly 0.45 to 1 ug underwent reverse transcription with random hexamers. TCRdb recomputed calls from the immunoSEQ multiplex PCR reads with MiXCR, one row per CDR3 protein. In the table there are around 85,000 distinct CDR3 sequences, 95% of which are singletons. Specimen: CD8+ T cells from PBMCs. This TCR was recovered from a human donor with Susac syndrome. The chain combines TRBV4-3 with TRBJ2-7; 8 bases line up with TRBD1. This CDR3 is CASSQDGGQGNYEQYF. In DNA, the CDR3 is TGCGCCAGCAGCCAAGATGGTGGACAGGGAAACTACGAGCAGTACTTC.